This TCR beta chain is drawn from a study of CD8 T cells in ankylosing spondylitis. Study-wide results and limits: Disease-associated clones were reportedly significantly overrepresented in matched ankylosing spondylitis synovial fluid. A motif of under 10 highly homologous TCR beta variants was seen as apparently characteristic of ankylosing spondylitis blood.

Germline CDR1 is LNHNV and CDR2 is YYDKDF (reference sequence). CDR3 length: 15 amino acids. This clonotype has only a few counts. The antigen is undetermined. The junction departs from the called germline gene at one end, perhaps through a read error. TCRdb called the 5' RACE reads again in MiXCR, with one record for every CDR3 protein. This table has approximately 31,000 distinct CDR3 sequences, 30% appearing once. This TCR was recovered from a male donor with ankylosing spondylitis. The V and J genes are TRBV15 and TRBJ1-5; D possibly corresponds to TRBD1 (6 bases). Sequenced input: synovial fluid, either unsorted or a sorted T cell fraction (not recorded which). For the CDR3, the DNA is TGTGCCACCAGCAGAAATCCAGGGGACAATCAGCTCCAGCATTTT. Protein sequence: CATSRNPGDNQLQHF.